This entry features one T cell receptor (beta chain) sequence. Its specificity is not known. The data are from a study of regulatory T cells in long-lasting Graves disease. Study outcomes and limitations: Persistent disease preferred TRBV28, TRBJ1-2 and TRBJ2-5; new disease, TRBV20-1 and TRBJ2-1.

V lost 0 bases and J lost 5, with 11 bases in between. The CDR3 is 15 residues long. Germline assignment: CDR1 SGHRS and CDR2 YFSETQ. Researchers made TCR beta libraries by using iRepertoire HTBI primers and running Arm-PCR on CDR3 regions. TCRdb re-analysed the multiplex PCR reads in MiXCR, keeping a single row per CDR3 protein. This table holds roughly 700,000 distinct CDR3 sequences, 30% found once. The time point: persistent/refractory GD, antithyroid drugs over 5 years with positive TRAb. From RNA extracted from PBMCs, the TCR library was made. Sequencing was performed on peripheral blood mononuclear cells (PBMCs), taken when the disease was refractory, from a patient treated with antithyroid drugs. The TCR originated in a female donor with Graves disease. The gene calls are TRBV5-1 and TRBJ1-4; D gene ambiguous. This CDR3 is CASSLDGVENEKLFF. In nucleotides, the CDR3 is TGCGCCAGCAGCTTGGACGGGGTGGAAAATGAAAAACTGTTTTTT. Filled out from reference TRBV5-1 and TRBJ1-4, the complete variable domain reads KAGVTQTPRYLIKTRGQQVTLSCSPISGHRSVSWYQQTPGQGLQFLFEYFSETQRNKGNFPGRFSGRQFSNSRSEMNVSTLELGDSALYLCASSLDGVENEKLFFGSGTQLSVL.